This T cell receptor beta chain derives from a study of T cell responses to AZD1222 COVID-19 vaccine. Whole-study findings and limits: Donors in the cohort were predominantly white British and more often female, and clonal diversity was possibly underestimated. As reported, nearly half of all spike-specific TCRs target variant regions that are unmutated.

Second-dose timings of about 4 or about 12 weeks were pooled. The CDR3 has 14 amino acids. In germline, CDR1 is LNHDA, CDR2 SQIVND (reference sequence). The V and J ends lost 4 bases and 4 bases respectively, with 10 bases between them. In regard to this clone: Its antigen is unidentified.

Measured with immunoSEQ multiplex PCR; TCRdb has only the in-frame clones, and not every one. The sample records about 52,000 clones, roughly 90% being singletons. The chain carries TRBV19 and TRBJ1-4; D possibly corresponds to TRBD1 (5 bases). This sequence was found in an adult who received the AZD1222 COVID-19 vaccine. Sequencing used peripheral blood, obtained 28 days after the second AZD1222 dose. CDR3 DNA sequence: TGTGCCAGTAGTACCCGGGGCCTTAATGAAAAACTGTTTTTT. It codes for CASSTRGLNEKLFF.